This T cell receptor beta chain is drawn from a study of OX40 agonist ivuxolimab in advanced cancers. Libraries were prepared by immunoSEQ multiplex PCR; TCRdb keeps only in-frame clonotypes and omits some of them. The table shows tens of thousands of clones, with about 88% occurring only once. This CDR3 has 15 residues. Germline V gene lookup returns CDR1 LGHNA and CDR2 YNFKEQ. The junction had 8 bases not matched to a gene; V was cut back by 4 bases and J by 8 bases. The chain carries TRBV4-2 and TRBJ1-4; 9 positions agree with TRBD1. Here the sequenced sample was CD4+ or CD8+ T cells sorted from blood, taken in a trial of the OX40 agonist ivuxolimab. The receptor's source is an adult with an advanced solid tumor such as melanoma, head and neck, liver or kidney cancer. The CDR3 sequence: CASSPGQQGAEKLFF. In DNA form, the CDR3 reads TGTGCCAGCAGCCCCGGGCAACAGGGGGCGGAAAAACTGTTTTTT.